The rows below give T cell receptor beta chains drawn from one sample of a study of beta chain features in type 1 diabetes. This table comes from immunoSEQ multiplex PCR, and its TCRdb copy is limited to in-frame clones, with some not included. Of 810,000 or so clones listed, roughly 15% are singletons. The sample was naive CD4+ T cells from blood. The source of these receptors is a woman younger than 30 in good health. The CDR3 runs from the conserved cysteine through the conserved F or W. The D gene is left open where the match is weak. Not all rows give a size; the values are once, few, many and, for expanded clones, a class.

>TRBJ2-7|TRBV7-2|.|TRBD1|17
TGTGCCAGCAGCTTACGTCATTCGCAGGGGGCGAACTACGAGCAGTACTTC
CASSLRHSQGANYEQYF
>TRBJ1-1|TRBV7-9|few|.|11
TGTGCCAGCACCCTAAACCCTGAAGCTTTCTTT
CASTLNPEAFF
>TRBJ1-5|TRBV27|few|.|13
TGTGCCAGCAGGAAAAGAAGGGATCAGCCCCAGCATTTT
CASRKRRDQPQHF
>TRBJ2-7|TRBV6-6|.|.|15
TGTGCCAGCAGTTTCTCCGGGACGGCGTTCTACGAGCAGTACTTC
CASSFSGTAFYEQYF
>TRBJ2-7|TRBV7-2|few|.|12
TGTGCCAGCAGCTTAACCGGCTACGAGCAGTACTTC
CASSLTGYEQYF
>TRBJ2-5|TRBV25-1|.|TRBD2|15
TGTGCCAGCAACGGGGGAGGGGCGGGCCAAGAGACCCAGTACTTC
CASNGGGAGQETQYF
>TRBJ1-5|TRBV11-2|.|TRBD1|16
TGTGCCAGCAGCTCGGGACAGGGGGCCGGCAATCAGCCCCAGCATTTT
CASSSGQGAGNQPQHF
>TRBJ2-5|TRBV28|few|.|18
TGTGCCAGCAGTTCACTCCACCGGGCGCCCCACGATCGAGAGACCCAGTACTTC
CASSSLHRAPHDRETQYF
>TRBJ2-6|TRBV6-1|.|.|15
TGTGCCAGCAGTGGCCGGGCCTCTGGGGCCAACGTCCTGACTTTC
CASSGRASGANVLTF
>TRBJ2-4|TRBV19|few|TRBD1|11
TGTGCCAGTAGGGGACAGCGCTTCCAGTACTTC
CASRGQRFQYF
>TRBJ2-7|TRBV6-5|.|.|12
TGTGCCAGCATGAATTGGAGGGACGAGCAGTACTTC
CASMNWRDEQYF
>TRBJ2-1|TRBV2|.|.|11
TGTGCCAGCGGAGGGTACAATGAGCAGTTCTTC
CASGGYNEQFF
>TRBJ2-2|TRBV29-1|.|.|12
TGCAGCGTCAAGGGGGGCACCGGGGAGCTGTTTTTT
CSVKGGTGELFF
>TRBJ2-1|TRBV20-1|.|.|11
TGCAGTGCTAGAGGAGGGTATGAGCAGTTCTTC
CSARGGYEQFF
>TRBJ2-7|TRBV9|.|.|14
TGTGCCAGCAGCGTAGGGGTAAACTCCTACGAGCAGTACTTC
CASSVGVNSYEQYF
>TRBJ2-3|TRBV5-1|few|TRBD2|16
TGCGCCAGCAGCCTCGGACTAGCGGGACCCACAGATACGCAGTATTTT
CASSLGLAGPTDTQYF
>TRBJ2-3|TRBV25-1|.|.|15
TGTGCCAGCAGTGACTCACGCGGGAGCACAGATACGCAGTATTTT
CASSDSRGSTDTQYF
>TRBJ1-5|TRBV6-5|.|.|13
TGTGCCAGCAGTAGGATCCTCAATCAGCCCCAGCATTTT
CASSRILNQPQHF
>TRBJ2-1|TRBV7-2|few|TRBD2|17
TGTGCCAGCAGCCCAAGACTAGCGGGAGGGCCGTGGAATGAGCAGTTCTTC
CASSPRLAGGPWNEQFF
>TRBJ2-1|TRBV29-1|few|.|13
TGCAGCGTTGTTCGGGAGTACAACAATGAGCAGTTCTTC
CSVVREYNNEQFF
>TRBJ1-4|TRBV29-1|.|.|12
TGCAGCGTTAGAGCAACTAATGAAAAACTGTTTTTT
CSVRATNEKLFF
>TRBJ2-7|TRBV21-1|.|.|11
TGTGCCAGCTCACCTGCCTACGAGCAGTACTTC
CASSPAYEQYF
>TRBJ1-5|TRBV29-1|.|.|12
TGCAGCGCTTCCCGGAGTGGGGAGCCCCAGCATTTT
CSASRSGEPQHF
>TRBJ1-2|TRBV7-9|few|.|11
TGTGCCAGCAGCTTAGTCGGCAGGTCCACCTTC
CASSLVGRSTF
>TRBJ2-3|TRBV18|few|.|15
TGTGCCAGCTCACCCGGTGGCTCGTACACAGATACGCAGTATTTT
CASSPGGSYTDTQYF
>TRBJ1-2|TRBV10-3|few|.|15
TGTGCCATCAGAAAACCCGACAGGCTTCCCTATGGCTACACCTTC
CAIRKPDRLPYGYTF
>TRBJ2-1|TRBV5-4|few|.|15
TGTGCCAGCAGCTTGGACCCCGGGGCCCCCAATGAGCAGTTCTTC
CASSLDPGAPNEQFF
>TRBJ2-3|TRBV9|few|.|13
TGTGCCAGCAGCGAAGATTCCACAGATACGCAGTATTTT
CASSEDSTDTQYF
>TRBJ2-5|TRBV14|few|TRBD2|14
TGTGCCAGCAGCCAAGATTGGACTAGTGGGACCCAGTACTTC
CASSQDWTSGTQYF
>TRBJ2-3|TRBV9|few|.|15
TGTGCCAGCAGCGTAGGGCGGCGGAACACAGATACGCAGTATTTT
CASSVGRRNTDTQYF
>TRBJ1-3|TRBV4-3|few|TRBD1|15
TGCGCCAGCAGCCAAACGACAGGGATCGGAAACACCATATATTTT
CASSQTTGIGNTIYF
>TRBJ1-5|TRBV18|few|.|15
TGTGCCAGCTCACTCTCGGGTGTGCGCAATCAGCCCCAGCATTTT
CASSLSGVRNQPQHF
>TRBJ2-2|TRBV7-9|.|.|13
TGTGCCAGCAGCTTAGACAGTACCGGGGAGCTGTTTTTT
CASSLDSTGELFF
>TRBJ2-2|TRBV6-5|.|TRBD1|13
TGTGCCAGCAGGACAGGGGGCCGTGGGGAGCTGTTTTTT
CASRTGGRGELFF
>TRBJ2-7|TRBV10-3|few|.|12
TGTGCCATCAGTGGTGACAGTTACGAGCAGTACTTC
CAISGDSYEQYF
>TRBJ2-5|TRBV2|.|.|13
TGTGCCAGCAGTGAAGATCTGAGGGCGACCCAGTACTTC
CASSEDLRATQYF
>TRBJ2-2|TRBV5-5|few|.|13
TGTGCCAGCAGCTTGGAGCCCGCCGGGGAGCTGTTTTTT
CASSLEPAGELFF
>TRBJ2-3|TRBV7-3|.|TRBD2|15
TGTGCCAGCAGCTTGGGTAGCGGGAGAACAGATACGCAGTATTTT
CASSLGSGRTDTQYF
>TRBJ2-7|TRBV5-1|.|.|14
TGCGCCAGCAGCGCCACTAGCACCTCCTACGAGCAGTACTTC
CASSATSTSYEQYF
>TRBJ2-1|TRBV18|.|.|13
TGTGCCAGCTCACCAACACAATACAATGAGCAGTTCTTC
CASSPTQYNEQFF
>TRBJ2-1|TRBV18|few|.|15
TGTGCCAGCTCACCACGAGGAGGGTCCCGGCATGAGCAGTTCTTC
CASSPRGGSRHEQFF
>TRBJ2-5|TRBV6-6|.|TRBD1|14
TGTGCCAGCAGCCACTCCGGGACAGGGAAGACCCAGTACTTC
CASSHSGTGKTQYF
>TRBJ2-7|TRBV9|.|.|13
TGTGCCAGCAGCGCGGATTTATCCTACGAGCAGTACTTC
CASSADLSYEQYF
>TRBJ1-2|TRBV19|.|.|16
TGTGCCAGTAGTGACATGACCAGGCCCGGAAACTATGGCTACACCTTC
CASSDMTRPGNYGYTF
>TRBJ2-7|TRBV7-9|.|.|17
TGTGCCAGCAGCTTACTATCTCGGGGGCTGTTCCTCTACGAGCAGTACTTC
CASSLLSRGLFLYEQYF
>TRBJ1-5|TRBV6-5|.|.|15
TGTGCCAGCAGGGCGGGGGACTATAGCAATCAGCCCCAGCATTTT
CASRAGDYSNQPQHF
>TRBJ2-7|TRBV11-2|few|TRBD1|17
TGTGCCACTCGCCAAGTCCGACCCGGGACAGGGGATTACGAGCAGTACTTC
CATRQVRPGTGDYEQYF
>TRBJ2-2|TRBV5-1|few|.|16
TGCGCCAGCAGACCGACAGGGAGGAGTCTTACCGGGGAGCTGTTTTTT
CASRPTGRSLTGELFF
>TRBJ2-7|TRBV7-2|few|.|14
TGTGCCAGCAGCTTTGGACGGAGAACCTACGAGCAGTACTTC
CASSFGRRTYEQYF
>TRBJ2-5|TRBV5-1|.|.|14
TGCGCCAGCAGCTTGGTGCCAGGAGAAGAGACCCAGTACTTC
CASSLVPGEETQYF